One sample yielded the 6 T cell receptor beta chains listed below, sequenced in a study of blood T cell repertoires in COVID-19. TCRdb keeps only in-frame clones here, not all; method: immunoSEQ multiplex PCR. The sample contains roughly 250,000 clones, approximately 89% of which appear only once. The sample comprised peripheral blood. The receptors come from a woman between 50 and 59 years old with acute or convalescent COVID-19.

This chain uses TRBV5-5 with TRBJ2-1; 14 nucleotides agree with TRBD2. V lost 3 bases to trimming and J lost 5 bases; unmatched junction nucleotides: 7. The germline CDR1 and CDR2 sequences are SGHKS and YYEKEE (reference sequence). The length of the CDR3 is 17 residues. The CDR3 is CASSWVTGLAGDNEQFF. As DNA, the CDR3 is TGTGCCAGCAGCTGGGTAACGGGACTAGCGGGAGACAATGAGCAGTTCTTC.

The gene calls are TRBV18 and TRBJ2-4, with a tentative D call TRBD2 (5 bases). V lost 0 bases and J lost 5, with 14 bases in between. Looked up from germline, CDR1 is KGHSH and CDR2 is LQKENI. The CDR3 extends over 16 amino acids. CDR3 in DNA: TGTGCCAGCTCACCACCAATCCGGACTGACCAAAACATTCAGTACTTC. Translated: CASSPPIRTDQNIQYF.

V is TRBV5-1 and J is TRBJ2-7, with 10 bases fitting TRBD1. In germline, CDR1 is SGHRS, CDR2 YFSETQ. This CDR3 region has 15 residues. Germline trimming cut 0 bases from V and 6 bases from J; bases unmatched to any gene: 6. The CDR3 spells CASSLVGQGWSEQYF. The CDR3 DNA follows: TGCGCCAGCAGCTTGGTGGGACAGGGGTGGTCCGAGCAGTACTTC.

The chain employs TRBV7-9 and TRBJ2-7, with a tentative D call TRBD1 (6 bases). V was cut by 2 bases and J by 7 bases, with 21 bases left in between. CDR3 length equals 16 residues. Per the germline V gene, CDR1 is SEHNR and CDR2 is FQNEAQ (reference sequence). As DNA, the CDR3 is TGTGCCAGCAGCTTACTTCCTGACAGGACGTCTGGGGAGCAGTACTTC. Translated, it gives CASSLLPDRTSGEQYF.

The chain carries TRBV30 and TRBJ1-5, with D perhaps matching TRBD1 (5 bases). CDR3 size: 14 residues. Germline V lookup: CDR1 GTSNPN, CDR2 SVGIG (reference sequence). The V end lost 0 bases, the J end lost 4 bases, and 10 bases lay between the germline ends. Here the CDR3 reads CAWSVGDRNQPQHF. Written as DNA, the CDR3 is TGTGCCTGGAGTGTAGGAGACAGAAATCAGCCCCAGCATTTT.

CDR3 bases: TGTGCCAGCAGCTTGGTGGCAGTTAGCAATCAGCCCCAGCATTTT. It is translated as CASSLVAVSNQPQHF. The chain is built from TRBV5-5 and TRBJ1-5; D is ambiguous. V was trimmed by 0 bases and J by 0 bases, leaving 7 bases between them. The CDR3 spans 15 residues. Germline CDR1 reads SGHKS; CDR2 reads YYEKEE (reference sequence).